This T cell receptor (beta chain) was observed in a study of response to subunit inactivated influenza vaccine. CDR1 MDHEN and CDR2 SYDVKM come from the germline V gene. The CDR3 has 16 residues. The junction had 12 bases not matched to a gene; V was cut back by 6 bases and J by 2 bases. MiXCR, run by TCRdb on the RT-PCR reads, gives a single entry per CDR3 protein. The table has about 310,000 distinct CDR3 sequences, about a fifth seen once. The sequences come from PBMCs from blood, collected less than 22 months after vaccination. The receptor's source is a man between 50 and 70 years old who received an inactivated influenza vaccine. The chain links TRBV28 to TRBJ1-1; 7 bases are a match to TRBD1. CDR3 coding DNA: TGTGCCAGCAGGCTGAAGCCGGGACAGCCCAACACTGAAGCTTTCTTT. Protein: CASRLKPGQPNTEAFF.